The 4 T cell receptor beta chains below come from one sample, sequenced in a study of T cell responses to AZD1222 COVID-19 vaccine (dated by TCRdb to the early 2020s). The time point label for this specimen denotes: baseline before first vaccination. The library was produced with the immunoSEQ multiplex PCR assay. The clones in this table, taken by TCRdb from immuneACCESS, are in-frame only. Not every clone is retained; where verified, under half of the shortfall comes from an unresolved V gene, and the cause of the rest is unknown. This sample holds 90,000 to 150,000 clones; about 87% were observed only once. 8.4% of the sample is held by the ten biggest clonotypes. The material was peripheral blood, obtained on day 0 of AZD1222 vaccination. The origin of the receptors is an adult in good health.

This clone was observed a few times. Different DNA sequences within this sample yield the same CDR3. The genes are TRBV2 and TRBJ1-1; D perhaps matches TRBD1 (5 bases). Trimming removed 6 bases from V and 1 base from J, with 9 bases in between. This CDR3 has 13 residues. CDR1 is SNHLY, CDR2 FYNNEI, per germline. CDR3 residues: CASRGQGNTEAFF. The DNA of the CDR3 is TGTGCCAGCAGGGGGCAGGGGAACACTGAAGCTTTCTTT.

J is TRBJ1-2 and V is TRBV4-1, with D possibly TRBD1 on 6 matching bases. The germline CDR1 and CDR2 sequences are MGHRA and YSYEKL. Trimming shortened V by 2 bases and J by 4 bases, and 14 bases separated the two germline ends. The CDR3 spans 15 residues. CDR3 DNA: TGCGCCAGCAGCCAAACAGGGACTAAAAGCTATGGCTACACCTTC. Translation gives CASSQTGTKSYGYTF.

V is TRBV27 and J is TRBJ2-1, with unresolved D. This CDR3 has 11 residues. CDR1 is MNHEY, CDR2 SMNVEV, per germline (reference sequence). Trimming took off 6 bases at V and 4 bases at J, with 4 bases between the two ends. CDR3: CASSLYNEQFF. The CDR3 region has the DNA TGTGCCAGCAGCCTTTACAATGAGCAGTTCTTC.

This chain uses TRBV19 with TRBJ1-2; TRBD1 is a possible D gene (5 bases). Deletions cut 1 base from V and 6 bases from J, with 18 bases between. The CDR3 length is 16 residues. Germline V lookup: CDR1 LNHDA, CDR2 SQIVND (reference sequence). CDR3 DNA: TGTGCCAGTAGTATAGGCCCTGGGACCGCTGCCCATGGCTACACCTTC. Amino acid sequence: CASSIGPGTAAHGYTF.